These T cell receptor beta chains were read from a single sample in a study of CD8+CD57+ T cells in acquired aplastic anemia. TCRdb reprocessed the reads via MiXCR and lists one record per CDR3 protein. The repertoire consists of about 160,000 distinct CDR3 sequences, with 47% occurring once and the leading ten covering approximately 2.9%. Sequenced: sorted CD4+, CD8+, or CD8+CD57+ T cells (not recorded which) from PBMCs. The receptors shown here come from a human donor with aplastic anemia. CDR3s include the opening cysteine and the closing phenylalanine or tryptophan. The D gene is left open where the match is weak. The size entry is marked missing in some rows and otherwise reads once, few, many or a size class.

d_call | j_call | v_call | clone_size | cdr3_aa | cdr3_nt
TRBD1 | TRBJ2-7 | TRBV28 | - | CASKGADRGVSFHEQYF | TGTGCCAGCAAAGGCGCGGACAGGGGCGTCTCCTTCCACGAGCAGTACTTC
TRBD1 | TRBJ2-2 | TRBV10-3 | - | CAISDKQGVGELFF | TGTGCCATCAGTGATAAACAGGGGGTCGGGGAGCTGTTTTTT
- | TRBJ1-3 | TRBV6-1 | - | CASSPPGPLSGNTIYF | TGTGCCAGCAGTCCACCGGGACCCCTCTCTGGAAACACCATATATTTT
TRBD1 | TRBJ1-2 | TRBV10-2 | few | CASSPRDSLRYGYTF | TGCGCCAGCAGTCCCCGGGACAGTCTTCGTTATGGCTACACCTTC
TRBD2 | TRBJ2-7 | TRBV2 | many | CASRVAGVPYEQYF | TGTGCCAGCCGAGTTGCGGGAGTCCCCTACGAGCAGTACTTC
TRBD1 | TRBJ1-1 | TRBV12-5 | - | CARDDRGLEAFF | TGTGCTAGGGATGACAGGGGCCTTGAAGCTTTCTTT
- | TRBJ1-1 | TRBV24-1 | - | CATSDFSGDTEAFF | TGTGCCACCAGTGATTTTAGCGGGGACACTGAAGCTTTCTTT
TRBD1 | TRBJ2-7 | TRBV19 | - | CASSAGQGKNEQYF | TGTGCCAGTTCGGCGGGACAGGGGAAAAACGAGCAGTACTTC
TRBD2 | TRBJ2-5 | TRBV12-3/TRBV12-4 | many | CASTLLAGEETQYF | TGTGCCAGCACCCTTCTAGCGGGAGAGGAGACCCAGTACTTC
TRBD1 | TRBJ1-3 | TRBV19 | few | CASSIDRGTATGNTIYF | TGTGCCAGTAGTATAGATCGCGGGACAGCCACTGGAAACACCATATATTTT
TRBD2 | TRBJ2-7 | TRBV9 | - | CASRGAGGPKNEQYF | TGTGCCAGCAGGGGAGCGGGAGGGCCGAAAAACGAGCAGTACTTC
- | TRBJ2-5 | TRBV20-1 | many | CSARALTALQETQYF | TGCAGTGCTAGAGCGTTGACAGCACTCCAAGAGACCCAGTACTTC
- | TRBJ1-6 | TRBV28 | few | CASSPPTGASYNSPLHF | TGTGCCAGCAGTCCCCCGACAGGTGCCTCCTATAATTCACCCCTCCACTTT
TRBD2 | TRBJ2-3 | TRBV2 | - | CASSEEGLATDTQYF | TGTGCCAGCAGTGAAGAGGGACTAGCGACAGATACGCAGTATTTT
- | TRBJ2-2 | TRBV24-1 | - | CATSDLSGLNTGELFF | TGTGCCACCAGTGATTTATCAGGGCTGAACACCGGGGAGCTGTTTTTT
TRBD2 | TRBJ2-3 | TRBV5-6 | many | CASRRREAGGTQYF | TGTGCCAGCAGGAGACGGGAGGCGGGGGGTACGCAGTATTTT
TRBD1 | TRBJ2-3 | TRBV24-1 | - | CASMYTGGTDTQYF | TGTGCCAGCATGTATACAGGGGGCACAGATACGCAGTATTTT
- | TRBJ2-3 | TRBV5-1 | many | CASSLRRSTDTQYF | TGCGCCAGCAGCTTGCGTCGGAGCACAGATACGCAGTATTTT
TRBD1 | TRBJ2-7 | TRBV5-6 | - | CASSSGTGLYEQYF | TGTGCCAGCAGCTCCGGGACAGGGCTCTACGAGCAGTACTTC
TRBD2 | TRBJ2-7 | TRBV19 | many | CASSFRGVAGVEGKYF | TGTGCCAGTAGTTTCAGAGGAGTAGCGGGAGTGGAGGGCAAGTACTTC
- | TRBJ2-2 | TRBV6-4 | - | CASSPSGDGTGELFF | TGTGCCAGCAGCCCCTCTGGGGACGGCACCGGGGAGCTGTTTTTT
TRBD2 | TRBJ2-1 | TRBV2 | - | CASSETSGSNEQFF | TGTGCCAGCAGTGAGACTAGCGGGAGTAATGAGCAGTTCTTC
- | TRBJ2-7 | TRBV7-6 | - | CASSLQGTEYEQYF | TGTGCCAGCAGCTTACAGGGGACCGAATACGAGCAGTACTTC
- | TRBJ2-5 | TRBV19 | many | CASSIGARGVSETQYF | TGTGCCAGTAGTATAGGAGCTAGGGGCGTTTCCGAGACCCAGTACTTC
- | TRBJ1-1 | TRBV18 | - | CASSPGPPGTEAFF | TGTGCCAGCTCACCTGGGCCCCCCGGGACTGAAGCTTTCTTT
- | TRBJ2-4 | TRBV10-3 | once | CATSESLAKNIQYF | TGTGCCACCAGTGAGTCGTTAGCCAAAAACATTCAGTACTTC
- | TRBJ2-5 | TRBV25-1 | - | CASSDTLTETQYF | TGTGCCAGCAGTGACACACTAACAGAGACCCAGTACTTC
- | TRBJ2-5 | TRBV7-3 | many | CASGTGETQYF | TGTGCCAGCGGAACGGGAGAGACCCAGTACTTC
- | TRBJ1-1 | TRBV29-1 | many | CSVQTQGSGTEAFF | TGCAGCGTTCAAACGCAGGGAAGTGGAACTGAAGCTTTCTTT
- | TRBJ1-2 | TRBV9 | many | CASSATDYGYTF | TGTGCCAGCAGCGCCACAGACTATGGCTACACCTTC
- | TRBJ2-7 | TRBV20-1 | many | CSARDSQGRVGEQYF | TGCAGTGCTAGAGATTCCCAGGGAAGAGTAGGCGAGCAGTACTTC
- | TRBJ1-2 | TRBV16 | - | CASSQSDGTAGGYTF | TGTGCCAGCAGCCAATCGGATGGGACTGCCGGAGGCTACACCTTC
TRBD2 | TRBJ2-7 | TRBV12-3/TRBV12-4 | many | CASSASPGTSMGGEQYF | TGTGCCAGCAGTGCATCCCCCGGGACTAGTATGGGTGGGGAGCAGTACTTC
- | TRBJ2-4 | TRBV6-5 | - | CASSLGTKNIQYF | TGTGCCAGCAGTTTAGGGACCAAAAACATTCAGTACTTC
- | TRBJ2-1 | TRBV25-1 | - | CATVPGRGEQFF | TGTGCCACGGTCCCCGGTAGGGGTGAGCAGTTCTTC
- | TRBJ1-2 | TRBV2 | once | CASSEDSIIYGYTF | TGTGCCAGCAGTGAAGACAGCATCATCTATGGCTACACCTTC
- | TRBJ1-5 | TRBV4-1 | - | CASSQEGGEQPQHF | TGCGCCAGCAGCCAAGAAGGAGGGGAACAGCCCCAGCATTTT
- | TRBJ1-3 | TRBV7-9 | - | CASSLGGGTIYF | TGTGCCAGCAGCTTAGGGGGAGGCACCATATATTTT
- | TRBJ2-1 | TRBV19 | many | CASSKTLSLGEQFF | TGTGCCAGTAGTAAGACTCTGAGCCTTGGAGAGCAGTTCTTC
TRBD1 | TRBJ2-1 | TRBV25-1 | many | CASSEFPGQIMDEQFF | TGTGCCAGCAGTGAGTTTCCGGGACAGATAATGGATGAGCAGTTCTTC
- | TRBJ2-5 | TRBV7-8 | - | CASSSWLGETQYF | TGTGCCAGCAGCTCCTGGCTCGGCGAGACCCAGTACTTC
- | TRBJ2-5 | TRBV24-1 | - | CATSSVQVQETQYF | TGTGCCACCAGCAGTGTCCAGGTACAAGAGACCCAGTACTTC
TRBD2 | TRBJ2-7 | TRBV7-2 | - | CASSSTGTSAYEQYF | TGTGCCAGCAGCTCGACCGGGACTAGCGCCTACGAGCAGTACTTC
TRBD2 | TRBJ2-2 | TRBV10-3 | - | CATSRGTSGTGELFF | TGTGCCACCTCTCGGGGGACTAGCGGGACGGGGGAGCTGTTTTTT
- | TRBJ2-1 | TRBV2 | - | CASSERGSNEQFF | TGTGCCAGCAGTGAACGGGGGAGCAATGAGCAGTTCTTC
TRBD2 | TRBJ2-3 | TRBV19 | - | CASSIAASGSGGTDTQYF | TGTGCCAGTAGTATAGCGGCTAGCGGGAGCGGAGGCACAGATACGCAGTATTTT
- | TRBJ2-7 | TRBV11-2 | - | CASSLERGSGIAYEQYF | TGTGCCAGCAGCTTAGAAAGGGGATCAGGGATCGCCTACGAGCAGTACTTC
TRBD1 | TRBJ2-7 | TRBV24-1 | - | CATSNTPGQGAYEQYF | TGTGCCACCAGTAATACTCCGGGACAGGGGGCCTACGAGCAGTACTTC
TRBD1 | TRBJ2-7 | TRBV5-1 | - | CASSLPGQQIEQYF | TGCGCCAGCAGCCTCCCGGGACAGCAGATCGAGCAGTACTTC
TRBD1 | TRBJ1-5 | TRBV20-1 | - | CSARLLGGQTSNQPQHF | TGCAGTGCTAGATTGCTCGGGGGACAGACTAGCAATCAGCCCCAGCATTTT
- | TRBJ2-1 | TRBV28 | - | CASSQNDSPKSNEQFF | TGTGCCAGCAGTCAGAACGACAGCCCGAAAAGCAATGAGCAGTTCTTC
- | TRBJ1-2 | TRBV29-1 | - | CSVVESGLNYGYTF | TGCAGCGTTGTCGAGTCAGGACTGAACTATGGCTACACCTTC
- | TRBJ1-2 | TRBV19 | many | CASSIGSKITNYGYTF | TGTGCCAGTAGTATAGGGTCAAAGATCACTAACTATGGCTACACCTTC
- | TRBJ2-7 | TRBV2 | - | CASSPPMTQSYEQYF | TGTGCCAGCTCACCACCGATGACCCAATCTTACGAGCAGTACTTC
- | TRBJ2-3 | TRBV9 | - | CASSVGPDFTDTQYF | TGTGCCAGCAGCGTAGGGCCAGACTTCACAGATACGCAGTATTTT
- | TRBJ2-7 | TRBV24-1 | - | CATSDARVPYEQYF | TGTGCCACCAGTGATGCCAGGGTACCCTACGAGCAGTACTTC
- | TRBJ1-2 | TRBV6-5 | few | CASSHRAGRDYGYTF | TGTGCCAGCAGTCACCGGGCAGGGCGGGACTATGGCTACACCTTC
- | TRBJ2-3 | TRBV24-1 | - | CATQGRLSTDTQYF | TGTGCCACCCAGGGACGGCTAAGCACAGATACGCAGTATTTT
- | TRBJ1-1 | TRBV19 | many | CASSAGQLNTEAFF | TGTGCCAGTAGTGCCGGACAGTTGAACACTGAAGCTTTCTTT